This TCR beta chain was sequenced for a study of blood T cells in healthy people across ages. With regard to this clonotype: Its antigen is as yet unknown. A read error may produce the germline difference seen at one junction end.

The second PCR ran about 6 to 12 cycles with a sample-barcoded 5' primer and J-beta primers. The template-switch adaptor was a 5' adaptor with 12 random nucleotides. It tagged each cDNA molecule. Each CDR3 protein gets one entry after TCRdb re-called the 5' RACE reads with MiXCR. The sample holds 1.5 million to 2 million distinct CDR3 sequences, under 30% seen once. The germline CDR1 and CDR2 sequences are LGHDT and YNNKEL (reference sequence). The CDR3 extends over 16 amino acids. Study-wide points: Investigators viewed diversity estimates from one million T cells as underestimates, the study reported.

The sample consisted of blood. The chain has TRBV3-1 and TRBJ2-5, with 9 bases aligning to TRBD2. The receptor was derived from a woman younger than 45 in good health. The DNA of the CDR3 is TGTGCCAGCAGCGGATACCAGCGGGGGGACCAAGCGACCCAGTACTTC. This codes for CASSGYQRGDQATQYF.